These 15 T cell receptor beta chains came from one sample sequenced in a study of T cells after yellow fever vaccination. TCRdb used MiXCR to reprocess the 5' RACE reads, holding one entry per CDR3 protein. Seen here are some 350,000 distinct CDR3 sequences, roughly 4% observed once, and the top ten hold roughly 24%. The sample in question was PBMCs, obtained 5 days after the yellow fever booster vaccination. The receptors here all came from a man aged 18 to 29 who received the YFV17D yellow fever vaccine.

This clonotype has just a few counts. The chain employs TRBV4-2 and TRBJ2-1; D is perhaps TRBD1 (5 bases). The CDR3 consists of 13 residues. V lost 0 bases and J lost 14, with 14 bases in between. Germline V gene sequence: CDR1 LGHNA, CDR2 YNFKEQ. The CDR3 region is CASSQESSDIEFF. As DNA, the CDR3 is TGTGCCAGCAGCCAAGAGAGTTCGGACATTGAGTTCTTC.

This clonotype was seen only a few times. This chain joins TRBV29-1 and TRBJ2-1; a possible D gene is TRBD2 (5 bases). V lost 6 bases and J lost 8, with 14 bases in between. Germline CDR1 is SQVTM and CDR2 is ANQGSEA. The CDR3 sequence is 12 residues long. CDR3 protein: CSVVWTAHEQFF. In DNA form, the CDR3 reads TGCAGCGTCGTTTGGACTGCTCATGAGCAGTTCTTC.

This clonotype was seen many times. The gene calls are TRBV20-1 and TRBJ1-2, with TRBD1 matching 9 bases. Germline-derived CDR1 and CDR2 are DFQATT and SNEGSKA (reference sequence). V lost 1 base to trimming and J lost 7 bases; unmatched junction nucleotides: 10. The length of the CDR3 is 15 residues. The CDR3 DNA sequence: TGCAGTGCTAGAGGGGGGGGACAGGGTTTGGGTGGCTACACCTTC. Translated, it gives CSARGGGQGLGGYTF.

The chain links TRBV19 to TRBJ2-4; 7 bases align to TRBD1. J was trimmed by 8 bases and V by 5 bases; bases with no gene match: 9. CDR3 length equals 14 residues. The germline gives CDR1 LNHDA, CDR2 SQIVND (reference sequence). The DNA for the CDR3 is TGTGCCAGTAGTCCTCCAGGGGGATGGGACATTCAGTACTTC. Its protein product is CASSPPGGWDIQYF.

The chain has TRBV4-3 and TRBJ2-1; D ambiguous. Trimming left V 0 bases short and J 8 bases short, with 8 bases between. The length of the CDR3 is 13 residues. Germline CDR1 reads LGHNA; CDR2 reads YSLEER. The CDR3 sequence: CASSQDQADEQFF. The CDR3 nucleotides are TGCGCCAGCAGCCAAGATCAAGCTGATGAGCAGTTCTTC.

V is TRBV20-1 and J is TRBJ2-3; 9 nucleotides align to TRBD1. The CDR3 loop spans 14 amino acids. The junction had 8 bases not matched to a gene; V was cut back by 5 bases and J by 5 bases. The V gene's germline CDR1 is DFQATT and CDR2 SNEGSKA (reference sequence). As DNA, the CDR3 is TGCAGTGCTCCCGGACAGGGGAGGGGAGATACGCAGTATTTT. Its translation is CSAPGQGRGDTQYF.

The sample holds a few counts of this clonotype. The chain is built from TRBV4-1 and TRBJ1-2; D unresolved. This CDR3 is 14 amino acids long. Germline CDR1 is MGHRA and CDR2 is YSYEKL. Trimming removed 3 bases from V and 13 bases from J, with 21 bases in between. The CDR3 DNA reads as TGCGCCAGCAGCCATTTAACCCCGGGCCATCCGGGCACCTTC. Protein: CASSHLTPGHPGTF.

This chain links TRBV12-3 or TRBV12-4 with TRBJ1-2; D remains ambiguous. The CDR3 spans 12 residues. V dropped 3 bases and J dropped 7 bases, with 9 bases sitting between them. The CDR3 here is CASSFGPPGYTF. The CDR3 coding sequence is TGTGCCAGCAGTTTCGGGCCCCCTGGCTACACCTTC.

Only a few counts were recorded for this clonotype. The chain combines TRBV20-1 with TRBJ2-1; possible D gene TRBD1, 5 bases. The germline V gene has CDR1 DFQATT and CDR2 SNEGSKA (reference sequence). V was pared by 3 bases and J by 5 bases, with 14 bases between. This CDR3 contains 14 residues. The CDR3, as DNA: TGCAGTGCTAGTTTGTCAGGGTCCCACAATGAGCAGTTCTTC. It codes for CSASLSGSHNEQFF.

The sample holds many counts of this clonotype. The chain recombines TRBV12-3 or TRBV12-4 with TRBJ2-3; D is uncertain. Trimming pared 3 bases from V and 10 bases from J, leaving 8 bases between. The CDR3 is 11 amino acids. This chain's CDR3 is CASSLANAQYF. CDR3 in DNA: TGTGCCAGCAGTTTGGCGAATGCGCAGTATTTT.

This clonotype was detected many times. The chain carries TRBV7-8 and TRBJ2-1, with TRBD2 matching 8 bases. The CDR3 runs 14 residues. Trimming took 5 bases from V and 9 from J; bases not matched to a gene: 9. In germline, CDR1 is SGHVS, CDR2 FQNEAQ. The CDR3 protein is CASSGGGRVFEQFF. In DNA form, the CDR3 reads TGTGCCAGCAGCGGCGGGGGGCGGGTTTTTGAGCAGTTCTTC.

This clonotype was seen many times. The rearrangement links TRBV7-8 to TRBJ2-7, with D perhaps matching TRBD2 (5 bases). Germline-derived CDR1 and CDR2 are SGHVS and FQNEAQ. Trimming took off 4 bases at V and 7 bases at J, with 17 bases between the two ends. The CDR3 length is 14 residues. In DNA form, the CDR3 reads TGTGCCAGCAGCTCCCGATTAGACCGAGGGGAGCAGTACTTC. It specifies CASSSRLDRGEQYF.

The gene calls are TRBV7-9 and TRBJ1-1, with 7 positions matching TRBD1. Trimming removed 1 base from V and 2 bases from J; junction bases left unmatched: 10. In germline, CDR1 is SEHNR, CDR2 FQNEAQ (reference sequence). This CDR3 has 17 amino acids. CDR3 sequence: CASSLETPTGRNTEAFF. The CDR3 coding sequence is TGTGCCAGCAGCTTAGAAACCCCGACAGGGAGAAACACTGAAGCTTTCTTT.

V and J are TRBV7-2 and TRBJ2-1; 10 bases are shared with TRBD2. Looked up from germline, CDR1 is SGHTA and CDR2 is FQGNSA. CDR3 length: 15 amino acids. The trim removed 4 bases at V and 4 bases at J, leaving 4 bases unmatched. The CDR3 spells CASSSSGGGYNEQFF. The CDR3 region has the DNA TGTGCCAGCAGCTCAAGCGGGGGGGGTTACAATGAGCAGTTCTTC.

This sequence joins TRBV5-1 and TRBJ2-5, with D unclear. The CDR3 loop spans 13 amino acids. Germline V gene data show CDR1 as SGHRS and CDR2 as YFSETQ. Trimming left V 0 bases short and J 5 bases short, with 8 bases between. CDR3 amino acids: CASSLDSDETQYF. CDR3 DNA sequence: TGCGCCAGCAGCTTGGACTCTGATGAGACCCAGTACTTC.